The 18 T cell receptor beta chains in this list originate from one sample, sequenced in a study of radiotherapy plus CTLA-4 blockade in lung cancer. TCRdb keeps only in-frame clones here, not all; method: immunoSEQ multiplex PCR. Of approximately 75,000 clones listed, about 80% are singletons. This sample comprised peripheral blood, obtained from a patient treated with radiotherapy plus ipilimumab. The receptor set was obtained from a human donor with non-small cell lung cancer who had a complete response to radiotherapy plus ipilimumab.

This clone was observed a few times. The chain employs TRBV18 and TRBJ1-5, with D maybe TRBD1 (6 bases). The ends were cut back, 6 bases at V and 7 bases at J, with 16 bases in the middle. The CDR3 contains 14 residues. CDR1 KGHSH and CDR2 LQKENI come from the germline V gene. The CDR3 here is CASSQEGGGQPQHF. Written as DNA, the CDR3 is TGTGCCAGCTCGCAGGAGGGGGGAGGACAGCCCCAGCATTTT.

This clone was seen once. The rearrangement joins TRBV19 to TRBJ1-5; D is perhaps TRBD1 (5 bases). Trimming removed 2 bases from V and 7 bases from J, with 15 bases in between. In germline, CDR1 is LNHDA, CDR2 SQIVND (reference sequence). This CDR3 is 15 amino acids long. The CDR3 DNA is TGTGCCAGTAGTATAAAGGAGGGACGGCTGCAGCCCCAGCATTTT. Translation gives CASSIKEGRLQPQHF.

This clone was seen a single time. V gene TRBV23-1 combines with J gene TRBJ1-1; 7 bases are shared with TRBD1. TRBV23-1 is placed among ORFs of uncertain function. The CDR3 runs 17 residues. V shed 3 bases, J shed 1 base, and the junction held 11 bases outside the gene matches. The DNA for the CDR3 is TGCGCCAGCAGTCACACAGATTGCGGACAGGAGAACACTGAAGCTTTCTTT. Translation: CASSHTDCGQENTEAFF.

V gene TRBV18 combines with J gene TRBJ2-7; either TRBD1 or TRBD2 may supply D (5 bases each). Looked up from germline, CDR1 is KGHSH and CDR2 is LQKENI. The CDR3 extends over 13 amino acids. The V end lost 3 bases, the J end lost 5 bases, and 11 bases lay between the germline ends. CDR3 sequence reads: CASSPTLGDEQYV. In nucleotides, the CDR3 is TGTGCCAGCTCACCCACACTAGGGGACGAGCAGTACGTC.

The chain recombines TRBV19 with TRBJ2-7; possible D gene TRBD1, 5 bases. The V and J ends lost 2 bases and 0 bases respectively, with 11 bases between them. Germline V gene lookup returns CDR1 LNHDA and CDR2 SQIVND (reference sequence). CDR3 size: 15 residues. CDR3 nucleotides: TGTGCCAGTAGTATAATCCTAGGGGCCTCCTACGAGCAGTACTTC. As protein: CASSIILGASYEQYF.

The chain couples TRBV18 to TRBJ1-1, with TRBD1 identical over 9 bases. J lost 11 bases, V lost 1 base, and 8 bases had no gene match. The germline gives CDR1 KGHSH, CDR2 LQKENI. This CDR3 has 14 residues. CDR3 DNA sequence: TGTGCCAGCTCACCACGACAGGGGGATGAGGGGGCTTTCTTT. It is translated as CASSPRQGDEGAFF.

The chain has TRBV4-1 and TRBJ2-1, with 10 positions matching TRBD2. The germline gives CDR1 MGHRA, CDR2 YSYEKL. This CDR3 contains 18 residues. The V gene end was trimmed by 0 bases and the J gene end by 5 bases; junction bases not matched to a gene: 10. CDR3 sequence: CASSQDRSSGSQDNEQFF. The DNA for the CDR3 is TGCGCCAGCAGCCAAGATCGATCTAGCGGGAGTCAGGACAATGAGCAGTTCTTC.

The chain has TRBV9 and TRBJ2-3; 10 bases are a match to TRBD2. The CDR3 is made up of 15 amino acids. The germline CDR1 and CDR2 sequences are SGDLS and YYNGEE. Losses at the gene ends were 2 bases for V and 5 bases for J; bases not matched to a gene: 5. CDR3 region: CASSVLAGAGDTQYF. The CDR3 DNA reads as TGTGCCAGCAGCGTTCTAGCGGGGGCTGGAGATACGCAGTATTTT.

The chain combines TRBV7-2 with TRBJ2-1; 8 positions match TRBD2. The V segment lost 5 bases and the J segment 0 bases; nucleotides outside the gene matches: 6. Germline CDR1 is SGHTA and CDR2 is FQGNSA. The CDR3 runs 16 residues. CDR3: CASSLSSGGSYNEQFF. The CDR3 DNA is TGTGCCAGCAGCCTATCAAGCGGGGGCTCCTACAATGAGCAGTTCTTC.

This clone is classed as medium-sized (0.01 to 0.1%). This rearrangement joins TRBV12-5 to TRBJ2-1, with TRBD2 matching over 12 bases. Germline CDR1 is LGHNT and CDR2 is FRNRAP. The CDR3 is made up of 14 amino acids. V gave up 7 bases and J gave up 7 bases; unmatched junction bases: 5. The CDR3, as DNA: TGTGCTAGTGAAACTAGCGGGAGGATAAATGAGCAGTTCTTC. The encoded protein is CASETSGRINEQFF.

The chain is built from TRBV4-3 and TRBJ1-1; 10 nucleotides align to TRBD1. Germline trimming cut 1 base from V and 1 base from J; bases unmatched to any gene: 0. CDR3 length: 15 amino acids. CDR1 is LGHNA and CDR2 is YSLEER in the germline V gene. CDR3 in amino acids: CASSQGDRGNTEAFF. For the CDR3, the DNA is TGCGCCAGCAGCCAAGGGGACAGGGGGAACACTGAAGCTTTCTTT.

As to this clone: At one boundary the junction diverges from the germline segment, which might be a read error. V and J are TRBV7-7 and TRBJ2-2; no firm D call. The CDR3 covers 15 residues. Germline assignment: CDR1 SSHAT and CDR2 FNYEAQ (reference sequence). CDR3 protein: CASSPDRTNTGELFF. The CDR3 DNA is TGTGCTAGCAGCCCGGACCGCACGAACACCGGGGAGCTGTTTTTT.

V is TRBV11-2 and J is TRBJ2-7; D unclear. Trimming shortened V by 5 bases and J by 3 bases, and 8 bases separated the two germline ends. CDR1 SGHAT and CDR2 FQNNGV come from the germline V gene. The CDR3 has 12 amino acids. CDR3 DNA sequence: TGTGCCAGCAGCCGCGGCGGCTACGAGCAGTACGTC. Amino acid sequence: CASSRGGYEQYV.

This clone was detected only once. The chain joins TRBV9 to TRBJ2-5; 13 nucleotides agree with TRBD2. Germline V gene data show CDR1 as SGDLS and CDR2 as YYNGEE. With V trimmed by 4 bases and J by 4 bases, 7 bases remained unmatched. CDR3 length: 16 amino acids. The CDR3 nucleotides read TGTGCCAGCAGCAAGGGACTAGCGGGGCCAGGAGAGACCCAGTACTTC. Protein product: CASSKGLAGPGETQYF.

The chain joins TRBV7-2 to TRBJ1-2, with a possible D match to TRBD1 (5 bases). Trimming shortened V by 1 base and J by 5 bases, and 17 bases separated the two germline ends. The CDR3 has 16 residues. Germline CDR1 reads SGHTA; CDR2 reads FQGNSA. In DNA form, the CDR3 reads TGTGCCAGCAGCTTAGGGGGCGCCCCTCAACATTATGGCTACACCTTC. As protein: CASSLGGAPQHYGYTF.

The V and J genes are TRBV25-1 and TRBJ2-1; D remains unclear. Germline-derived CDR1 and CDR2 are MGHDK and SYGVNS. The V and J ends lost 9 bases and 1 base respectively, with 4 bases between them. The CDR3 extends over 11 amino acids. CDR3 residues: CARWSYNEQFF. The CDR3 DNA follows: TGTGCCAGATGGTCCTACAATGAGCAGTTCTTC.

The genes are TRBV5-1 and TRBJ2-7, with 7 bases that match TRBD1. The germline gives CDR1 SGHRS, CDR2 YFSETQ. With 4 bases clipped from V and 0 bases from J, the junction kept 7 bases outside the gene matches. This CDR3 is built from 15 residues. This CDR3 reads CASSEDRTSSYEQYF. The CDR3 DNA is TGCGCCAGCAGCGAGGACAGGACGAGCTCCTACGAGCAGTACTTC.

A note on this clone: A read error may account for a junction end that differs from germline. The chain recombines TRBV7-9 with TRBJ1-3; possibly TRBD1 for D (5 bases). Germline V gene sequence: CDR1 SEHNR, CDR2 FQNEAQ (reference sequence). The CDR3 extends over 16 amino acids. CDR3 coding DNA: TGTGCCAGCAGTACGTGGGGGGACCCCTCTGGAAGCACCATATATTTT. Protein sequence: CASSTWGDPSGSTIYF.